This T cell receptor beta chain was recorded in a study of CD8 T cells in ankylosing spondylitis. Regarding the study as a whole: The study identified a TCR beta motif of 7 or 8 highly homologous variants that appeared characteristic of ankylosing spondylitis blood. Matched ankylosing spondylitis synovial fluid reportedly showed significant enrichment of disease-linked clones.

For this clonotype: Its antigen is not identified.

CDR3 length equals 15 residues. Germline V gene sequence: CDR1 SEHNR, CDR2 FQNEAQ (reference sequence). Losses at the gene ends were 5 bases for V and 6 bases for J; bases not matched to a gene: 6. TCRdb redid the calling of the 5' RACE reads with MiXCR, one entry per CDR3 protein. The table has a few hundred thousand distinct CDR3 sequences, approximately 20% seen once. The sequence was obtained from a male donor with ankylosing spondylitis. The chain joins TRBV7-9 to TRBJ1-6; 8 positions agree with TRBD1. Sequences were obtained from blood, either unsorted or a sorted T cell fraction (not recorded which). The CDR3 loop is CASSERTGPNSPLHF. CDR3 DNA: TGTGCCAGCAGCGAACGGACAGGGCCTAATTCACCCCTCCACTTT.